This entry concerns a single T cell receptor beta chain. The method was immunoSEQ multiplex PCR; TCRdb's version includes in-frame clones alone and lacks a portion of them. The sample has about 56,000 clones, nearly 95% seen once. The data were obtained in a study of technical replicates of blood from several donors. The CDR3 contains 15 residues. Deletions cut 3 bases from V and 11 bases from J, with 22 bases between. Germline V gives CDR1 SGHRS, CDR2 YFSETQ. Material: PBMCs. The sequence derives from a human donor in good health. Some clones in this sample may be carry-over from other donors' samples. V gene TRBV5-1 combines with J gene TRBJ2-3, with no clear D. The DNA for the CDR3 is TGCGCCAGCAGCTCCCAGTTAGACGGGTTAAGTGTGCAGTATTTT. Translation gives CASSSQLDGLSVQYF.